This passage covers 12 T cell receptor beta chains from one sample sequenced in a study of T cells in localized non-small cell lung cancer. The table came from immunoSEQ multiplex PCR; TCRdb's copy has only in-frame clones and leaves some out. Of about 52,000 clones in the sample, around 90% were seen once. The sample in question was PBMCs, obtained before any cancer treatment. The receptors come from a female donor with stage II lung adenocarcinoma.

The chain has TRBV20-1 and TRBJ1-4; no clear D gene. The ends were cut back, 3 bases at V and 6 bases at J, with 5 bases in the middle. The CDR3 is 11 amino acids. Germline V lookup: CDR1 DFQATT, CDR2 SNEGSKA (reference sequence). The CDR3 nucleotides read TGCAGTGCTAGGACCGATGAAAAACTGTTTTTT. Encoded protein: CSARTDEKLFF.

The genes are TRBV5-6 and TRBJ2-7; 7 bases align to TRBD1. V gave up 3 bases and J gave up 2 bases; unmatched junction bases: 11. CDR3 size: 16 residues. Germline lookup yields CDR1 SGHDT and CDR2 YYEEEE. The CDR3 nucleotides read TGTGCCAGCAGCTCGACTCGGACAGGAGGTGCCTACGAGCAGTACTTC. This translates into CASSSTRTGGAYEQYF.

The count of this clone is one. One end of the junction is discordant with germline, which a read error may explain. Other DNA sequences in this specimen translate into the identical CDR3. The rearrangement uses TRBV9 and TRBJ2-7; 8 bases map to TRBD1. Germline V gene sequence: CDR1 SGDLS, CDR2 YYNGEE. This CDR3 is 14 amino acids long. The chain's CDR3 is CASSPGQGRYEQYF. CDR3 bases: TGTGCTAGCAGCCCCGGACAGGGTAGGTACGAGCAGTACTTC.

DNA for the CDR3: TGTGCCAGTAGACCCGGGACAGGGTATAGCAATCAGCCCCAGCATTTT. Protein: CASRPGTGYSNQPQHF. The chain has TRBV19 and TRBJ1-5, with 9 bases matching TRBD1. From germline, CDR1 is LNHDA and CDR2 SQIVND (reference sequence). Trimming took 6 bases from V and 0 from J; bases not matched to a gene: 6. The CDR3 extends over 16 amino acids.

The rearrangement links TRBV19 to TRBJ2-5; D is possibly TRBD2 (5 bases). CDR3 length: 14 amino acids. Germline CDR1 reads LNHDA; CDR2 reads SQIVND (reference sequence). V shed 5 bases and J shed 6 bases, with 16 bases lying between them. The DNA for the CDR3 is TGTGCCAGTAGTTCGAGGGCGGGCGGGCAGACCCAGTACTTC. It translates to CASSSRAGGQTQYF.

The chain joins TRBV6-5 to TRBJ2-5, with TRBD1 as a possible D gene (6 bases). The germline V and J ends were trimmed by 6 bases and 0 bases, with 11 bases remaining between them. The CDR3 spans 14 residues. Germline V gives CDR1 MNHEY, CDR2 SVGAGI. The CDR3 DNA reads TGTGCCAGCAGACAGGGAAGGGACCAAGAGACCCAGTACTTC. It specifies CASRQGRDQETQYF.

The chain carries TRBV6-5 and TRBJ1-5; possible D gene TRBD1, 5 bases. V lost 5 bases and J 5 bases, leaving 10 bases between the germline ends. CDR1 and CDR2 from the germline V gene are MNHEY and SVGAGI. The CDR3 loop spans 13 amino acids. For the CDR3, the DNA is TGTGCCAGCAGTCGGGACCGAGATCAGCCCCAGCATTTT. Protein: CASSRDRDQPQHF.

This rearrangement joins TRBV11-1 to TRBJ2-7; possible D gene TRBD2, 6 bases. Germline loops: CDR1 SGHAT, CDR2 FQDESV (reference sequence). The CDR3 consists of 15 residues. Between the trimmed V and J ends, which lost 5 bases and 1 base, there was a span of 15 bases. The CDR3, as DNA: TGTGCCAGCAGCCACACCCTAGGACTATCCTACGAGCAGTACTTC. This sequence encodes CASSHTLGLSYEQYF. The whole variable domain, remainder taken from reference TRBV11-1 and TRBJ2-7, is EAEVAQSPRYKITEKSQAVAFWCDPISGHATLYWYRQILGQGPELLVQFQDESVVDDSQLPKDRFSAERLKGVDSTLKIQPAELGDSAMYLCASSHTLGLSYEQYFGPGTRLTVT.

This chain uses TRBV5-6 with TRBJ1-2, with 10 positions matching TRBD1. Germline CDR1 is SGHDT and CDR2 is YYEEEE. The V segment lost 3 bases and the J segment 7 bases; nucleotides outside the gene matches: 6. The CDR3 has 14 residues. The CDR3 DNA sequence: TGTGCCAGCAGCTCGGGACAGGGGACGCGTGGCTACACCTTC. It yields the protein CASSSGQGTRGYTF.

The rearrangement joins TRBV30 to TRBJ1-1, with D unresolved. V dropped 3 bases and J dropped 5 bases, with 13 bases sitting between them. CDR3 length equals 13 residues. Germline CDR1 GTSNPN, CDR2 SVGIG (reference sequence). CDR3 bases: TGTGCCTGGAGAGGACTAAGTGGGACTGAAGCTTTCTTT. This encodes CAWRGLSGTEAFF.

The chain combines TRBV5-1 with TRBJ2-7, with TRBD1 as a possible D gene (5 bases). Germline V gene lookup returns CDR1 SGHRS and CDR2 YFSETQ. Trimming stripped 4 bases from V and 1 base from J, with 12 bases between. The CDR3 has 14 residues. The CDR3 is CASSPDRSSYEQYF. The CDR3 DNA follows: TGCGCCAGCAGCCCTGACAGATCGTCCTACGAGCAGTACTTC.

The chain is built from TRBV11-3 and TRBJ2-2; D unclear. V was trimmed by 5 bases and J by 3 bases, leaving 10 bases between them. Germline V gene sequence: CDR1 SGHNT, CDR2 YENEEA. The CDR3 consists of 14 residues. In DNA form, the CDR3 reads TGTGCCAGCAGCCCCGACTTCTACACCGGGGAGCTGTTTTTT. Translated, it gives CASSPDFYTGELFF.